This T cell receptor beta chain was profiled in a study of CD8+CD57+ T cells in acquired aplastic anemia. CDR3 size: 15 residues. Germline assignment: CDR1 LNHDA and CDR2 SQIVND (reference sequence). Between the trimmed V and J ends, which lost 5 bases and 5 bases, there was a span of 17 bases. Profiles of TCR beta VDJ and CDR3 were generated from a genomic DNA template. TCRdb recomputed calls from the reads with MiXCR, one row per CDR3 protein. The sample has 40,000 or so distinct CDR3 sequences; around 80% are singletons. Study outcomes and limitations: Approximately 27 CD8+ CDR3 sequences occurred in both the patients and the controls.

For this clonotype: The antigen remains unidentified.

This sequence was found in a human donor in good health, serving as a control. Sequencing was carried out using sorted CD4+, CD8+, or CD8+CD57+ T cells (not recorded which) from PBMCs. The chain employs TRBV19 and TRBJ2-3; possible D gene TRBD2, 5 bases. The CDR3 coding sequence is TGTGCCAGTAGTTCCCGTAGTAGCGAAATAGATACGCAGTATTTT. Its translation is CASSSRSSEIDTQYF. The full variable domain, rest sourced from reference TRBV19 and TRBJ2-3, is DGGITQSPKYLFRKEGQNVTLSCEQNLNHDAMYWYRQDPGQGLRLIYYSQIVNDFQKGDIAEGYSVSREKKESFPLTVTSAQKNPTAFYLCASSSRSSEIDTQYFGPGTRLTVL.